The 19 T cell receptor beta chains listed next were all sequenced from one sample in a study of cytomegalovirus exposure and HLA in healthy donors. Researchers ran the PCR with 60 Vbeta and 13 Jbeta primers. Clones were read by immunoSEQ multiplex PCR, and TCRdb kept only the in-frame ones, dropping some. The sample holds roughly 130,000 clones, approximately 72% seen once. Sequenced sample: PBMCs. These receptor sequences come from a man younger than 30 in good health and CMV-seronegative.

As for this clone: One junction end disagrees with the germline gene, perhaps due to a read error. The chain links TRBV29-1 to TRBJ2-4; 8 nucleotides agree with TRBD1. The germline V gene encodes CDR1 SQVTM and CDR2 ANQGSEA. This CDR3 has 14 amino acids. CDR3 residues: CSVEEGTGGSSRDF. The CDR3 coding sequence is TGCAGCGTTGAAGAGGGTACAGGGGGGAGCAGTCGGGACTTC.

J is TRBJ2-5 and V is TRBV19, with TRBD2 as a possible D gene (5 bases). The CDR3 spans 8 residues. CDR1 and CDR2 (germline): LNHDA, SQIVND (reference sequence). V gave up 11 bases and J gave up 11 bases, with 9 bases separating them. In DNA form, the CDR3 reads TGTGCCTTACTAGAGCAGTACTTC. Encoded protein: CALLEQYF. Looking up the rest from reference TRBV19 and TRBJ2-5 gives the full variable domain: DGGITQSPKYLFRKEGQNVTLSCEQNLNHDAMYWYRQDPGQGLRLIYYSQIVNDFQKGDIAEGYSVSREKKESFPLTVTSAQKNPTAFYLCALLEQYFGPGTRLLVL.

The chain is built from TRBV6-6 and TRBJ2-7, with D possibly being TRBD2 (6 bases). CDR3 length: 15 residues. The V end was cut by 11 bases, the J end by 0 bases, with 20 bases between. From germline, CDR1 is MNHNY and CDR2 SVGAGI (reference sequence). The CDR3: CASMGRWGDSYEQYF. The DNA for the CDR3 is TGTGCCTCAATGGGGCGGTGGGGGGACTCCTACGAGCAGTACTTC.

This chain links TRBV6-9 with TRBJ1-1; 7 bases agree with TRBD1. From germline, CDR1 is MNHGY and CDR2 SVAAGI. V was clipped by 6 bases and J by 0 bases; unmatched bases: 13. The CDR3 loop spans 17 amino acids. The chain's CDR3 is CASSPYRQGFMNTEAFF. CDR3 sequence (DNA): TGTGCCAGCAGCCCTTACCGACAGGGATTCATGAACACTGAAGCTTTCTTT.

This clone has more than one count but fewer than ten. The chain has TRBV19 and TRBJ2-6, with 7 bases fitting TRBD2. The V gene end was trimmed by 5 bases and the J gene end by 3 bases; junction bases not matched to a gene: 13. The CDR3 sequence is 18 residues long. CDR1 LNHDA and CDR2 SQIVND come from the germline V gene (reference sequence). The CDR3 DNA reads TGTGCCAGTAGTTTCCCGGGAGGTGGGTTAGGTGGGGCCAACGTCCTGACTTTC. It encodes CASSFPGGGLGGANVLTF.

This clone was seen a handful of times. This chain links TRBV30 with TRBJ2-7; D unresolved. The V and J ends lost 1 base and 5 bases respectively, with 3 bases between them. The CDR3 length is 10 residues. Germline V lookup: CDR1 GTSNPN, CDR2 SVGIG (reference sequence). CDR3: CAWSADEQYF. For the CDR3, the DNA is TGTGCCTGGAGTGCTGACGAGCAGTACTTC.

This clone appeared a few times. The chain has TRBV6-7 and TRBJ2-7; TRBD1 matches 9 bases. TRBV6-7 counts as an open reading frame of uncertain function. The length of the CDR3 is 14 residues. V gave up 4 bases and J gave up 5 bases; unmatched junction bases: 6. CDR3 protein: CASSSDRGVDEQYF. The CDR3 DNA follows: TGTGCCAGCAGTTCGGACAGGGGTGTGGACGAGCAGTACTTC.

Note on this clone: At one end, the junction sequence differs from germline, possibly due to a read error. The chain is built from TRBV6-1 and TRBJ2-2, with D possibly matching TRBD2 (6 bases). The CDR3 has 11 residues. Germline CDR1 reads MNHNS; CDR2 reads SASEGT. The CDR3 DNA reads TGTGCCAGCAGTGGGCGCGGGGAGCTGTTCTTT. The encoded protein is CASSGRGELFF.

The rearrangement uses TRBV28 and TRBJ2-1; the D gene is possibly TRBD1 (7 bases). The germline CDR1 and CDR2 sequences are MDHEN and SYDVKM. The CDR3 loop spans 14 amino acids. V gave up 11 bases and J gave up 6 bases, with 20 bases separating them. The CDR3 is CACSVLQGGNEQFF. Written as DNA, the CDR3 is TGTGCCTGCTCGGTTCTGCAGGGGGGCAATGAGCAGTTCTTC.

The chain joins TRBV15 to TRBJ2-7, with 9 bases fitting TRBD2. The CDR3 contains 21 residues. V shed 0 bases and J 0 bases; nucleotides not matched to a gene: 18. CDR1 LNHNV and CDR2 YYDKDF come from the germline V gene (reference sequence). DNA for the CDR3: TGTGCCACCAGCAGAGATAGATTTCGCGGCGGGAGGGCCCCCAACTCCTACGAGCAGTACTTC. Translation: CATSRDRFRGGRAPNSYEQYF.

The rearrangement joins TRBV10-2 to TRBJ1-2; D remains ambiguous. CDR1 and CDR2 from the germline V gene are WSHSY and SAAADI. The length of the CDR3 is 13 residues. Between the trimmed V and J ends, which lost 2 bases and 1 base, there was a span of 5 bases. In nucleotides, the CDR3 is TGCGCCAGCAGTGAGGAGCGTAACTATGGCTACACCTTC. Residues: CASSEERNYGYTF.

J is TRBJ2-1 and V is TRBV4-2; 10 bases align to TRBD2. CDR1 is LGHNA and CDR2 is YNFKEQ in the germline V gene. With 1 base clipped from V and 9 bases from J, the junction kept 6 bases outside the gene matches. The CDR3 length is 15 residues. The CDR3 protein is CASSQAGVAGGEQFF. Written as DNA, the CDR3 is TGTGCCAGCAGCCAAGCGGGAGTAGCGGGAGGTGAGCAGTTCTTC.

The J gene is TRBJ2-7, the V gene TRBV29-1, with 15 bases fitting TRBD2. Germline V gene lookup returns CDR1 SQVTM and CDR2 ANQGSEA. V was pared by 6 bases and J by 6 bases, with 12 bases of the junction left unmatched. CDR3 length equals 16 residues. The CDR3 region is CSVFGLAGGPSGEQYF. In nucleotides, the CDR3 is TGCAGCGTCTTCGGACTAGCGGGAGGGCCTTCGGGCGAGCAGTACTTC.

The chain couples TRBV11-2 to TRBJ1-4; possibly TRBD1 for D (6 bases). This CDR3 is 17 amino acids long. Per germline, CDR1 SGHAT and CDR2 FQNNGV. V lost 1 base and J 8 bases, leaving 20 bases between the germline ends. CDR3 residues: CASSLAGTYSRGEKLFF. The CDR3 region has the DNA TGTGCCAGCAGCTTAGCCGGGACATATTCCAGAGGGGAAAAACTGTTTTTT.

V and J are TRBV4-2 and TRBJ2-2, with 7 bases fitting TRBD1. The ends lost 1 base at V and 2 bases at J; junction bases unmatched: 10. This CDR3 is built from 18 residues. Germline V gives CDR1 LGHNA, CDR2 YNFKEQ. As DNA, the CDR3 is TGTGCCAGCAGCCAAGGGGCGACAGGGCGGCCTAACACCGGGGAGCTGTTTTTT. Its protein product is CASSQGATGRPNTGELFF.

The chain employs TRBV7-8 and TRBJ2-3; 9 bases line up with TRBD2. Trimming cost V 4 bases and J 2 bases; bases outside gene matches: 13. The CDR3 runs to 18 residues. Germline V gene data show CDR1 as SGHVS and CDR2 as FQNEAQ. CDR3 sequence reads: CASSYKASSGDDTDTQYF. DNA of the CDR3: TGTGCCAGCAGCTACAAGGCCTCTAGCGGGGACGACACAGATACGCAGTATTTT.

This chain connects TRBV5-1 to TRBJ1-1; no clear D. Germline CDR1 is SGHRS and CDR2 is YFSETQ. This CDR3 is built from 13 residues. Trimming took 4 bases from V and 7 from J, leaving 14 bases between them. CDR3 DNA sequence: TGCGCCAGCAGCGCCACAGATGCTGGTGAAGCTTTCTTT. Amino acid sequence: CASSATDAGEAFF.

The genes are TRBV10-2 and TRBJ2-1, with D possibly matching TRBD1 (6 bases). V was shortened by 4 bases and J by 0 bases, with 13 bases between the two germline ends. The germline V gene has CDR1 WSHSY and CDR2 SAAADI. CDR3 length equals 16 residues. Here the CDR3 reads CASSGWGQSSYNEQFF. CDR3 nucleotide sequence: TGCGCCAGCAGTGGTTGGGGGCAGAGCTCCTACAATGAGCAGTTCTTC.

The CDR3: CASSQDRGREQYF. In DNA form, the CDR3 reads TGTGCCAGCAGCCAAGATCGAGGAAGGGAGCAGTACTTC. The V gene is TRBV4-2, the J gene TRBJ2-7; D is undetermined. Germline V lookup: CDR1 LGHNA, CDR2 YNFKEQ. The CDR3 length is 13 residues. V lost 0 bases, J lost 7 bases, and 10 bases lay in between.